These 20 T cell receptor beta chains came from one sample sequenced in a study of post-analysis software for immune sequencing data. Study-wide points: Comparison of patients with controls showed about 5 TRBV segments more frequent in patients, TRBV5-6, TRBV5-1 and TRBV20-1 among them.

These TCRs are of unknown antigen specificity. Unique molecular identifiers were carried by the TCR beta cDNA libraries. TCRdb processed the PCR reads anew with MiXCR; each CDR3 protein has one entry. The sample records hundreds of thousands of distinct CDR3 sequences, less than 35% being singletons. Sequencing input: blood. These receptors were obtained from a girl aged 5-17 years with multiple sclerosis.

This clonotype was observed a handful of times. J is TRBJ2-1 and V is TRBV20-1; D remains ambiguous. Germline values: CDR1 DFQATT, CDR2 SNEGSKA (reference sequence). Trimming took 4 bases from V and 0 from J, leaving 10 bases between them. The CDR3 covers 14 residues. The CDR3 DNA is TGCAGTGCTAACGAAGCTGGCTCCTACAATGAGCAGTTCTTC. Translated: CSANEAGSYNEQFF.

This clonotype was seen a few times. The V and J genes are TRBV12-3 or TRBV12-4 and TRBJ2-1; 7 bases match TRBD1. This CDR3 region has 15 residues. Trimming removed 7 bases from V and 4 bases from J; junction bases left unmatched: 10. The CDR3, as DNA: TGTGCCAGCACCATGAACAGGGGCTTTTACAATGAGCAGTTCTTC. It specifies CASTMNRGFYNEQFF.

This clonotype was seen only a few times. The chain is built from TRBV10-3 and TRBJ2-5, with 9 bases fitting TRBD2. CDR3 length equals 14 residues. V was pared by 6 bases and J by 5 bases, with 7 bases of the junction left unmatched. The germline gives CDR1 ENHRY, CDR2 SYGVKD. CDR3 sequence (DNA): TGTGCCATCAGCGCTGGGGCGGGAGGGGAGACCCAGTACTTC. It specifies CAISAGAGGETQYF.

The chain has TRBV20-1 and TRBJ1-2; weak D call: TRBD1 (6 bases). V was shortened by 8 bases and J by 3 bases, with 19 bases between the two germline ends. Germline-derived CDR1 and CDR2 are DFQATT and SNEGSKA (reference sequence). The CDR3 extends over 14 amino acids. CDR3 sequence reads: CSTNRDHSDYGYTF. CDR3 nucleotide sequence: TGCAGTACTAACAGGGACCACTCGGACTATGGCTACACCTTC.

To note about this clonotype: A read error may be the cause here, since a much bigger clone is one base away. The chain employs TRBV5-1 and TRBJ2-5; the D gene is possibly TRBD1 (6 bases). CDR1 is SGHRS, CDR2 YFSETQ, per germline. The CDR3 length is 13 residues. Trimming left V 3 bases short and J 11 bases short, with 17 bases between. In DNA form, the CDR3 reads TGCGCCAGCAGCTGGACAAGGGGGAATGAGCAGTACTTC. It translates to CASSWTRGNEQYF.

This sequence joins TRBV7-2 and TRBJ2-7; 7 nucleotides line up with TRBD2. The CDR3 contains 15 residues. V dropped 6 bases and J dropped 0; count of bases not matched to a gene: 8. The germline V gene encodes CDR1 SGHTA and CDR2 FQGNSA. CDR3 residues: CASRSGGGSSYEQYF. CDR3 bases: TGTGCCAGCAGGTCGGGGGGTGGTAGCTCCTACGAGCAGTACTTC.

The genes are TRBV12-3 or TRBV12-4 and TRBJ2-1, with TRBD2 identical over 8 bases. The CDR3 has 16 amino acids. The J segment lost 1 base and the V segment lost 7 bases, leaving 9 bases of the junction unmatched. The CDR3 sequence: CASTPPGLVSYNEQFF. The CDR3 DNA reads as TGTGCCAGCACCCCACCGGGACTAGTATCCTACAATGAGCAGTTCTTC.

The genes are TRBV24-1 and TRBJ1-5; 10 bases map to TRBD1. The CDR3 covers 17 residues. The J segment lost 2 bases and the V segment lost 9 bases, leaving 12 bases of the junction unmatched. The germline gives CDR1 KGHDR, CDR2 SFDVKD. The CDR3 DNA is TGTGCCACCCAGGAGGGGACAGGGGAGGTCGGCAATCAGCCCCAGCATTTT. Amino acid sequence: CATQEGTGEVGNQPQHF.

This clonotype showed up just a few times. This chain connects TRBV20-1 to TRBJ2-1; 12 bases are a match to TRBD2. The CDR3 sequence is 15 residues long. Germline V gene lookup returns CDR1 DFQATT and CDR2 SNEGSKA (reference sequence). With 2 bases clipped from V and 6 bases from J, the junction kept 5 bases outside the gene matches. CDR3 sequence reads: CSARPGLAGRNEQFF. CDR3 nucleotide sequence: TGCAGTGCTAGACCGGGACTAGCGGGTCGCAATGAGCAGTTCTTC.

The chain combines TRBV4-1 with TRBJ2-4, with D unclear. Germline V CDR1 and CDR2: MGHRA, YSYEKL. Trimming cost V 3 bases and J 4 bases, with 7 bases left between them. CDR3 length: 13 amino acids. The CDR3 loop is CASSHGQKNIQYF. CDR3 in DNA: TGCGCCAGCAGCCACGGCCAAAAAAACATTCAGTACTTC.

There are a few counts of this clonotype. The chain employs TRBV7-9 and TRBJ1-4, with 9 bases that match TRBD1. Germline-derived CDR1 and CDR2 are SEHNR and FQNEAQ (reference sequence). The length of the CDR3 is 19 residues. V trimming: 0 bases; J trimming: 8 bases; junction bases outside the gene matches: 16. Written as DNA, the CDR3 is TGTGCCAGCAGCTTAGCGTTTACGGGACAGGGAAATCATGAAGAAAAACTGTTTTTT. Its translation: CASSLAFTGQGNHEEKLFF.

For the CDR3, the DNA is TGTGCCAGCAACAACAGGGAGGTAGATACGCAGTATTTT. The encoded protein is CASNNREVDTQYF. V gene TRBV7-9 combines with J gene TRBJ2-3; D may be TRBD1 or TRBD2 (6 bases each). The CDR3 totals 13 residues. The ends were cut back, 7 bases at V and 5 bases at J, with 13 bases in the middle. The germline V gene has CDR1 SEHNR and CDR2 FQNEAQ (reference sequence).

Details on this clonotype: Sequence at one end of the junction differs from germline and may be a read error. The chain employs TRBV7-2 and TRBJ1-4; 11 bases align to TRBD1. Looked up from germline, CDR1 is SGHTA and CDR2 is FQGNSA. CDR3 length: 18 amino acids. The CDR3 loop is CASSLAAGQGVFFEKRFF. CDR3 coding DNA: TGTGCCAGCAGCTTAGCGGCGGGACAGGGGGTTTTCTTCGAAAAACGGTTTTTT.

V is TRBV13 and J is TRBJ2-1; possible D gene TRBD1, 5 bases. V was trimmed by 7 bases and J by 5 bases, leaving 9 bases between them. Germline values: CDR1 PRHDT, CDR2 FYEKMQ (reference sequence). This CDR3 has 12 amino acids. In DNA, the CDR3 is TGTGCCAGCAACGTAGGGGACAATGAGCAGTTCTTC. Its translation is CASNVGDNEQFF.

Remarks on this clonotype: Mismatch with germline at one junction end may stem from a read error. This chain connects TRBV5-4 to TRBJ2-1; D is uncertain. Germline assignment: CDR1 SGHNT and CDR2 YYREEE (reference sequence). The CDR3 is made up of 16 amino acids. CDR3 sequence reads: CARSLPTKTEYNEQFF. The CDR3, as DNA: TGTGCCCGCAGCTTACCAACTAAGACGGAATACAATGAGCAGTTCTTC.

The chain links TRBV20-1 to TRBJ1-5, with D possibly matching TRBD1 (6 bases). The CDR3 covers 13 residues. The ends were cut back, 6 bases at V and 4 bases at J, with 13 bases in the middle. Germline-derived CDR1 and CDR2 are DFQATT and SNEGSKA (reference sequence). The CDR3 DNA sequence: TGCAGTGCCCACGACAGGACGAATCAGCCCCAGCATTTT. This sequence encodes CSAHDRTNQPQHF.

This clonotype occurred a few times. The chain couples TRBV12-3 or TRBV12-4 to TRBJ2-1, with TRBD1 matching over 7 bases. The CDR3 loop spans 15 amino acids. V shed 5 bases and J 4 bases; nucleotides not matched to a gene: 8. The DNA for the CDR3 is TGTGCCAGCAGTACCGGGACAGCTACTTACAATGAGCAGTTCTTC. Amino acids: CASSTGTATYNEQFF.

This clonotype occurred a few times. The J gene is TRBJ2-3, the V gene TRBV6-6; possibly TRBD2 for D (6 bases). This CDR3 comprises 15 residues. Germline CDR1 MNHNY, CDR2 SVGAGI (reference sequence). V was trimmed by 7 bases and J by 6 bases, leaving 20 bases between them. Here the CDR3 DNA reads TGTGCCAGCATACCCCAATCGGGCCGGGAGGATACGCAGTATTTT. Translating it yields CASIPQSGREDTQYF.

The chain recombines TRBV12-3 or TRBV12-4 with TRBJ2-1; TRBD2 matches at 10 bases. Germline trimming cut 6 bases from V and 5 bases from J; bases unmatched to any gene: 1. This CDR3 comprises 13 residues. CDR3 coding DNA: TGTGCCAGCAGCGGACTAGCGGACAATGAGCAGTTCTTC. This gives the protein CASSGLADNEQFF.

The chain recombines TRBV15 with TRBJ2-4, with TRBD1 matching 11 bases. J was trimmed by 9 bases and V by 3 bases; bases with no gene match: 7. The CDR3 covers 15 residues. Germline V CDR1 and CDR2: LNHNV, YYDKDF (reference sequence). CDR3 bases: TGTGCCACCAGCAGGACCGGGACAGGGGGGTTCATTCAGTACTTC. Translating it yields CATSRTGTGGFIQYF. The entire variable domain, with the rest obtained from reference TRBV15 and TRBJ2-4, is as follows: DAMVIQNPRYQVTQFGKPVTLSCSQTLNHNVMYWYQQKSSQAPKLLFHYYDKDFNNEADTPDNFQSRRPNTSFCFLDIRSPGLGDTAMYLCATSRTGTGGFIQYFGAGTRLSVL.